This entry lists 2 T cell receptor beta chains sequenced from one sample in a study of blood T cell repertoires in COVID-19. TCRdb keeps only in-frame clones here, not all; method: immunoSEQ multiplex PCR. The repertoire holds about 69,000 clones, with more than 75% as singletons. Sequencing was carried out using peripheral blood. These receptors originate from a human donor in a cohort sampled during active COVID-19.

The sample holds a few counts of this clone. The genes are TRBV5-1 and TRBJ2-7, with 9 positions matching TRBD1. This CDR3 has 14 amino acids. Germline-derived CDR1 and CDR2 are SGHRS and YFSETQ. V shed 4 bases and J 6 bases; nucleotides not matched to a gene: 8. CDR3 DNA: TGCGCCAGCAGCCTCCCGGGACAGGGCTGCGAGCAGTACTTC. Its translation: CASSLPGQGCEQYF.

V is TRBV15 and J is TRBJ2-7; a possible D gene is TRBD1 (5 bases). The CDR3 has 16 amino acids. Germline CDR1 LNHNV, CDR2 YYDKDF (reference sequence). V gave up 5 bases and J gave up 2 bases, with 19 bases separating them. The CDR3 protein is CATSPGQGPGAYEQYF. The CDR3 bases are TGTGCCACCAGCCCCGGGCAGGGTCCTGGTGCCTACGAGCAGTACTTC. The variable domain in full, with the rest retrieved from reference TRBV15 and TRBJ2-7, is DAMVIQNPRYQVTQFGKPVTLSCSQTLNHNVMYWYQQKSSQAPKLLFHYYDKDFNNEADTPDNFQSRRPNTSFCFLDIRSPGLGDTAMYLCATSPGQGPGAYEQYFGPGTRLTVT.